This T cell receptor beta chain was identified during a study of cytomegalovirus exposure and HLA in healthy donors (TCRdb year 2017). Turning to the overall study: An earlier analysis of 587 of the donors reported under 300 Gb of sequence data and roughly 120 million unique TCR beta sequences obtained from around 170 million T cells. An early release covering just under 650 HLA-typed donors comprised approximately 290 gigabases of sequencing data and some 79 million unique TCR sequences. Of the 350 to 450 genotyped donors, 70% to 90% were placed in the genetic ancestry cluster associated with self-reported Caucasian donors. The study was designed to test whether signatures of past pathogen exposure could be identified by cataloging public T cell receptors. The study profiled the T cell repertoires of hundreds of subjects by immunosequencing and related them to cytomegalovirus serostatus. In addition to the first cohort of around 670 subjects, a separate validation cohort of approximately 120 different subjects was used. High-throughput TCR immunosequencing, statistical association of individual TCRs with disease status, and machine learning were combined to predict cytomegalovirus infection status. To study patterns of TCR occurrence, a later analysis re-analyzed previously published TCR beta repertoires from several hundred donors and added high-resolution HLA genotyping. Rather than using new phenotypic data, the later analysis identified candidate immune exposures from TCR beta sequences and from how often those sequences occurred across donors. In an earlier analysis of more than 550 of the donors, high-throughput TCR beta sequencing was used to judge whether each TCR beta V gene segment behaved as functional or pseudogenic. Donor age, sex, ethnicity and CMV serostatus were collected together with the repertoire data. In a later genetic analysis, genome-wide SNP genotypes for about three fifths of the roughly 670 donors were used, and that subset was treated as a discovery cohort. Every discovery cohort repertoire had been produced on one sequencing platform. Both class I and class II loci were covered by HLA typing, at four-digit resolution. Typing coverage differed by locus: A, B, C, DRB1 and DQB1 were typed in roughly 620-630 donors, DQA1 in 522, DPA1 in 600 to 610, and DPB1 in 472. About five DR-DQ haplotypes were treated as single units for association and clustering because of strong linkage in the cohort. Across roughly 420 genotyped donors of the cohort, an average of approximately 240,000 unique TCR beta nucleotide sequences per donor were sequenced, and roughly a sixth of those sequences were non-productive. Beyond this particular receptor, the publication reports: Linkage disequilibrium might explain the correlated functional status among segregating V segments, but an unknown experimental factor could not be excluded. Because HLA typing was unavailable for some donors at each locus, only the typed subset was used in association tests. The classifier was reported to diagnose cytomegalovirus status with high specificity and sensitivity in both the original cohort and the validation cohort. The study gave a list of under 200 TCR beta chains associated with cytomegalovirus. The authors suggested that the approach could potentially be extended to other disease states and immunological phenotypes. In vitro tests confirmed that three of the cytomegalovirus-associated TCR beta chains recognize cytomegalovirus antigens. In a later analysis, most CMV-associated TCR beta chains were found to appear HLA-restricted, with HLA associations seemingly driven largely by CMV exposure. A further reported finding was that TCR beta sequences accurately predicted the HLA-A and HLA-B alleles for most subjects in the first cohort. Most TCR sequences were observed very rarely across donors, whereas some public TCRs were present in many individuals. A later analysis found that TCR association rates varied across HLA loci, with DRB1 alleles showing the most associated TCRs and HLA-C alleles the fewest. In an earlier analysis of several hundred of the donors, most TCR beta V segments were observed in productive rearrangements about 87% or about 30% of the time, broadly matching IMGT annotations. Compared with the roughly 600-donor mean, donors in an Asian-associated ancestry cluster had fewer N-insertions in productive TCRs, according to a later genetic analysis. In a later analysis, several top co-occurrence clusters were reported to appear linked to parvovirus B19, influenza, CMV and Epstein-Barr virus. Some IMGT-functional V segments, including TRBV6-2 and TRBV6-3, could not be distinguished by the 87-base-pair reads and were therefore excluded. The sequencing pipeline was judged likely to have produced a cluster of highly shared sequence variants as a technical artifact. Because counts were too low, about 18 rarely observed V segments, including chromosome 9 orphons, were left out of the earlier analysis of some 600 of the donors. The only immune exposure information available for the cohort was CMV serostatus. A later genetic analysis associated a missense DCLRE1C variant with V-gene and J-gene trimming of TCR beta chains, and an independent cohort replicated the association. This cohort had only TCR beta chains sequenced, and the lack of alpha or paired-chain data limited which features could be detected. When HLA alleles, especially DR and DQ, strongly co-occurred, attributing TCR associations to individual alleles was difficult. Sequencing depth was assumed to be roughly uniform across donors in the presence/absence analyses, though that assumption may not hold. Specific HLA alleles were associated with 15,000 to 20,000 TCR beta sequences at a false discovery rate of 0.05 in a later analysis. Compared with equally common non-associated chains, HLA-associated TCR beta chains in a later analysis were more clonally expanded and had lower generation probabilities.

Points on this clone: Its antigen is still unknown. Base qualities are not at hand, and no much larger clone is one base apart.

Library preparation used the immunoSEQ multiplex PCR assay. A mixture of 60 forward primers for TCR Vbeta segments and 13 reverse primers for TCR Jbeta segments was used in the multiplex PCR. The CDR3 region of rearranged TCR beta genes was amplified from genomic DNA by a multiplex PCR assay. The amplified TCR beta libraries were sequenced on the Illumina HiSeq System as 87-base-pair reads. Concerning the study's data processing: A later analysis counted about 80 million unique TCR beta chains across the 550 to 750 repertoires, and approximately 11 million of these chains were shared by at least two donors. Raw reads were error-corrected and collapsed into unique sequences with a nearest-neighbor algorithm that merged closely related sequences to remove PCR and sequencing errors. CDR3 sequences were aligned to IMGT reference sequences to assign V, D and J gene segments. For a sequence to be retained, at least a six-nucleotide match to both a V gene segment and a J gene segment was required. A rearrangement was called productive if the CDR3 had no stop codons and remained in frame with V and J, and every other rearrangement was called non-productive. Following IMGT convention, CDR3 was defined as the stretch from the second conserved V-encoded cysteine up to the conserved J-encoded phenylalanine. The earlier analysis of 587 of the donors excluded sequences that lacked an unambiguous match to a single V gene segment. In an earlier analysis of approximately 610 of the donors, V segments were called functional above 56.7% productive rearrangements and were called segregating when the between-donor standard deviation exceeded 5%. A statistical classification framework was built to diagnose cytomegalovirus status from the catalog of TCR beta chain sequences. A later analysis assigned V and J genes by comparing TCR nucleotide sequences with IMGT/GENE-DB human TR gene sequences. The TCRdist pipeline was used in a later analysis to assign CDR3 sequences and most-parsimonious VDJ recombination scenarios. In a later analysis, each TCR beta chain was defined by its CDR3 amino acid sequence together with its V-gene family, and reads without a unique V-gene family were excluded. In a later analysis, around 600 highly shared, low-generation-probability nucleotide sequences were removed to address suspected cross-contamination and a sequencing artifact. In a later analysis, a clonal expansion index was calculated for each public chain from normalized within-repertoire ranks of inferred template counts. Generation probabilities in a later analysis came from a VDJ recombination model fitted to out-of-frame rearrangements, and those results were checked against IGoR. Hypergeometric tests were used in a later analysis to score TCR-TCR, TCR-HLA and TCR-CMV co-occurrence, with a repertoire-size bias correction applied to the TCR pairs. In a later analysis, false discovery rates were estimated by permuting HLA or CMV assignments 20 times. In a later analysis, co-occurring TCRs were grouped with DBSCAN, and TCRdist sequence similarity was added when clustering was performed within HLA-allele-positive subsets. Co-occurrence clustering excluded repertoires with fewer than 30,000 or more than 120,000 public chains, plus five with anomalous nucleotide sharing. Sourced from immuneACCESS, this table was stored by TCRdb with only in-frame sequences that have V and J called. A share of the clones is absent; for the studies checked, an unresolved V gene accounts for under half, and the remainder has no known explanation. V, J and clone size were drawn from that table, and D and trimming were deduced from the DNA. The sample profile shows over 120,000 clones; just under 85% of them were found once. Together, the top ten hold 9% to 10% of the sample.

The cohort consisted of more than 650 healthy bone marrow donors. At the time of sampling, every cohort member was nominally healthy, though immune exposures that went unrecorded were likely present. The donor tested CMV seropositive and was one of the 289 seropositive cohort members. Every donor gave a peripheral blood sample, and the peripheral blood mononuclear cells from that sample were used for TCR beta sequencing. The Qiagen DNeasy Blood Extraction Kit was used to extract genomic DNA from the blood cell samples. The CDR3, from cysteine to phenylalanine, totals 16 residues. Only the CDR3 DNA stays, 48 bases, in frame from base 1. The CDR1 and CDR2 encoded by the germline V gene (reference sequence) are SEHNR and FQNEAQ. Cut back by 5 bases and 2 bases, the V and J ends lie 17 bases apart.

The clonotype was recovered from a woman in her fifties or sixties in good health and CMV-seropositive. The chain uses TRBV7-9 and TRBJ2-3; TRBD1 is a weak D gene call, 6 bases matching. Sample: PBMCs. The CDR3 protein is CASSPNPRTATDTQYF. The bases read TGTGCCAGCAGCCCAAACCCGCGGACAGCCACAGATACGCAGTATTTT.